A selection of T cell receptor beta chains follows, all from one sample in a study of blood T cell repertoires in COVID-19. Method: immunoSEQ multiplex PCR; TCRdb's copy keeps in-frame clones and lacks some. Counted here are about 83,000 clones, 87% occurring once; the ten biggest clones make up approximately 2.9%. Sample: peripheral blood. The source of these receptors is a woman aged 45 to 65 with active or convalescent COVID-19. Both conserved end residues are part of each CDR3. The D gene is left open where the match is weak. Where a row states a size, it is once, few, many or the class of an expanded clone; other rows omit it.

V gene	D gene	clone size	J gene	CDR3 DNA	CDR3 protein
TRBV24-1	NA	NA	TRBJ1-1	TGTGCCACCAGTGATTCGGGACAACTGAACACTGAAGCTTTCTTT	CATSDSGQLNTEAFF
TRBV7-9	NA	NA	TRBJ1-2	TGTGCCAGCAGCCCCCGGGAGGGCGGCTATGGCTACACCTTC	CASSPREGGYGYTF
TRBV7-2	NA	NA	TRBJ2-7	TGTGCCAGCAGCTTAGATGGGGGGGCGGAGTACGAGCAGTACTTC	CASSLDGGAEYEQYF
TRBV27	TRBD1	NA	TRBJ1-6	TGTGCCAGCGCCTTTGACGGGACAGGAGAATATAATTCACCCCTCCACTTT	CASAFDGTGEYNSPLHF
TRBV4-2	NA	NA	TRBJ2-3	TGTGCCAGCAGCCGACTAGGCGGGCCAGATACGCAGTATTTT	CASSRLGGPDTQYF
TRBV30	NA	NA	TRBJ1-1	TGTGCCTGGAGGATGACAGGGAACACTGAAGCTTTCTTT	CAWRMTGNTEAFF
TRBV30	TRBD1	once	TRBJ1-1	TGTGCCTGGATTGGGTCACCTGGGCAGACAGGGACTGAAGCTTTCTTT	CAWIGSPGQTGTEAFF
TRBV4-3	NA	once	TRBJ2-5	TGCGCCAGCAGCCCTTCAGTCCCCCAGGGGACCCAGTACTTC	CASSPSVPQGTQYF
TRBV6-6	TRBD1	NA	TRBJ1-3	TGTGCCAGCAGTTACCGACAGGGGTCTGGAAACACCATATATTTT	CASSYRQGSGNTIYF
TRBV3-1/TRBV3-2	TRBD2	NA	TRBJ2-7	TGTGCCAGCAGCCCCGGACTAGACTACGAGCAGTACTTC	CASSPGLDYEQYF
TRBV28	NA	NA	TRBJ2-5	TGTGCCAGCAGTTTGGAGCGCCTGTACCAAGAGACCCAGTACTTC	CASSLERLYQETQYF
TRBV7-9	TRBD1	NA	TRBJ2-3	TGTGCCAGCAGCCCGACAGGGGTTAACACAGATACGCAGTATTTT	CASSPTGVNTDTQYF
TRBV5-1	NA	many	TRBJ2-6	TGCGCCAGCAGCTTGGATTTAGGGGCCAACGTCCTGACTTTC	CASSLDLGANVLTF
TRBV2	TRBD2	NA	TRBJ2-5	TGTGCCAGCAGGGGCCTAGCGGTCCAAGAGACCCAGTACTTC	CASRGLAVQETQYF
TRBV7-9	TRBD2	NA	TRBJ2-1	TGTGCCAGCAGCTTACGGACTAGTTTGAATGAGCAGTTCTTC	CASSLRTSLNEQFF
TRBV18	TRBD1	NA	TRBJ1-1	TGTGCCAGCTCCCGACAGGGGGCGGACACTGAAGCTTTCTTT	CASSRQGADTEAFF
TRBV5-6	TRBD1	NA	TRBJ1-5	TGTGCCAGCAGTCAGGGACAGGGAGGGCAGCCCCAGCATTTT	CASSQGQGGQPQHF
TRBV27	NA	NA	TRBJ2-7	TGTGCCAGCAGACCACAGGGGGGGGGTGAGCAGTACTTC	CASRPQGGGEQYF
TRBV11-2	TRBD2	NA	TRBJ2-1	TGTGCCAGCAGCTCCCAGTGGCGGGGGGACTACAATGAGCAGTTCTTC	CASSSQWRGDYNEQFF
TRBV5-5	NA	NA	TRBJ2-1	TGTGCCAGCAGCTTCATATTTAGATCGCTTGACTACAATGAGCAGTTCTTC	CASSFIFRSLDYNEQFF
TRBV5-5	TRBD2	NA	TRBJ2-5	TGTGCCAGCAGCTTGGCCGGCGGGGGGGCCGGGGAGACCCAGTACTTC	CASSLAGGGAGETQYF
TRBV7-9	TRBD1	once	TRBJ1-1	TGTGCCAGCAGCTTATACCGGGACAGAAGAAACACTGAAGCTTTCTTT	CASSLYRDRRNTEAFF